Each of the 22 T cell receptor beta chains below was sequenced from the same sample in a study of T cells expressing NK-cell markers. TCRdb reprocessed the 5' RACE reads and stores each CDR3 protein as one record, lacking DNA. The ten most abundant clones cover roughly 3.4% of a sample with a few hundred thousand distinct CDR3 sequences. Sequenced: blood T cells: a sorted CD56 or NKG2C T cell subset, CD4+ or CD8+ T cells, or bulk PBMC T cells (not recorded which). The receptors come from a young man in good health.

This chain joins TRBV5-6 and TRBJ1-1; TCRdb calls TRBD1, which cannot be checked without DNA. This CDR3 comprises 16 residues. Looked up from germline, CDR1 is SGHDT and CDR2 is YYEEEE. CDR3 sequence reads: CASSPPRGGRLTEAFF.

This chain uses TRBV5-4 with TRBJ2-1. In germline, CDR1 is SGHNT, CDR2 YYREEE (reference sequence). CDR3 length equals 13 residues. The CDR3 loop is CASSLGLGSEQFF.

V and J are TRBV5-1 and TRBJ1-4; lacking DNA, the TRBD1 call made by TCRdb goes unchecked. CDR3 length: 13 residues. CDR1 SGHRS and CDR2 YFSETQ come from the germline V gene. The CDR3 reads CASSPGPGEKLFF.

This rearrangement joins TRBV28 to TRBJ2-1. The CDR3 contains 15 residues. The germline V gene has CDR1 MDHEN and CDR2 SYDVKM. Here the CDR3 reads CASSLLDSPYNEQFF.

This chain connects TRBV5-4 to TRBJ2-7; TCRdb's D call of TRBD1 is untestable without DNA. The CDR3 consists of 15 residues. CDR1 and CDR2 from the germline V gene are SGHNT and YYREEE (reference sequence). Here the CDR3 reads CASSLHRDPIGEQYF.

V usage is TRBV29-1 and J usage is TRBJ2-4; the D gene TCRdb calls, TRBD2, cannot be checked with no DNA. CDR1 is SQVTM and CDR2 is ANQGSEA in the germline V gene. This CDR3 has 15 amino acids. Here the CDR3 reads CSVDAPSGPGNIQYF.

The chain combines TRBV15 with TRBJ2-1; TCRdb picks TRBD2, but there is no DNA to check that call. CDR3 size: 16 residues. CDR1 and CDR2 (germline): LNHNV, YYDKDF (reference sequence). CDR3 loop: CATSRAPAGGPHEQFF.

The chain uses TRBV14 and TRBJ2-7; without DNA, the TCRdb call of TRBD1 cannot be checked. Germline-derived CDR1 and CDR2 are SGHDN and FVKESK. The CDR3 runs 15 residues. The CDR3 loop is CASSQGQGVSYEQYF.

The chain combines TRBV7-9 with TRBJ2-6. CDR3 length equals 15 residues. The germline V gene encodes CDR1 SEHNR and CDR2 FQNEAQ (reference sequence). The CDR3 reads CASSYILSGANVLTF.

CDR3 in amino acids: CASSLEGLLRDEQFF. The rearrangement links TRBV5-5 to TRBJ2-1; with no DNA, the TCRdb D assignment of TRBD2 cannot be verified. Germline CDR1 is SGHKS and CDR2 is YYEKEE (reference sequence). This CDR3 contains 15 residues.

J is TRBJ1-1 and V is TRBV6-1; TCRdb calls TRBD1, which cannot be checked without DNA. CDR1 is MNHNS and CDR2 is SASEGT in the germline V gene. This CDR3 is 15 amino acids long. This chain's CDR3 is CASSERDPPNTEAFF.

The chain is built from TRBV27 and TRBJ2-5; TCRdb lists TRBD2, though no DNA is available to test this call. In germline, CDR1 is MNHEY, CDR2 SMNVEV (reference sequence). The CDR3 consists of 18 residues. CDR3 region: CASSLSFLAGDQQETQYF.

J is TRBJ2-7 and V is TRBV20-1; the D call of TRBD1 rests on TCRdb alone, since no DNA is present to check it. CDR1 is DFQATT and CDR2 is SNEGSKA in the germline V gene (reference sequence). There are 16 residues in the CDR3. The CDR3 sequence: CSARRGGAGPAYEQYF.

The rearrangement uses TRBV4-2 and TRBJ2-1; TCRdb indicates TRBD1, and absent DNA this call remains unverified. The CDR3 has 16 residues. The germline gives CDR1 LGHNA, CDR2 YNFKEQ. CDR3 residues: CASSQDTARIGGEQFF.

The gene calls are TRBV6-1 and TRBJ2-3; TCRdb proposes TRBD1, but this gene call is untestable without DNA. CDR3 length equals 13 residues. Germline assignment: CDR1 MNHNS and CDR2 SASEGT. The CDR3 loop is CASSQKGAVAQYF.

This chain links TRBV5-5 with TRBJ1-5; TCRdb calls TRBD1, which cannot be checked without DNA. The CDR3 is 15 amino acids. The germline V gene has CDR1 SGHKS and CDR2 YYEKEE (reference sequence). The CDR3 loop reads CASSHYRGLNQPQHF. Using reference TRBV5-5 and TRBJ1-5 for the parts outside the CDR3, the full variable domain is DAGVTQSPTHLIKTRGQQVTLRCSPISGHKSVSWYQQVLGQGPQFIFQYYEKEERGRGNFPDRFSARQFPNYSSELNVNALLLGDSALYLCASSHYRGLNQPQHFGDGTRLSIL.

This CDR3 is CASSQNRGQPQFF. The rearrangement joins TRBV4-2 to TRBJ2-1; the TCRdb call, TRBD1, lacks DNA for checking. CDR3 length: 13 residues. CDR1 and CDR2 (germline): LGHNA, YNFKEQ.

The chain combines TRBV7-2 with TRBJ1-1; TCRdb names TRBD1, which stays unverified in the absence of DNA. The V gene's germline CDR1 is SGHTA and CDR2 FQGNSA. This CDR3 comprises 13 residues. CDR3 region: CASSLTRDSEAFF.

CDR3 amino acids: CASSQWGVNTGELFF. The chain couples TRBV14 to TRBJ2-2; TCRdb selects TRBD1, and the lack of DNA leaves this call unchecked. CDR1 SGHDN and CDR2 FVKESK come from the germline V gene. The CDR3 totals 15 residues.

This chain links TRBV7-6 with TRBJ1-1. This CDR3 is 16 amino acids long. Germline CDR1 SGHVS, CDR2 FNYEAQ. This CDR3 is CASSPKVGVMNTEAFF.

The V gene is TRBV7-8, the J gene TRBJ2-1. This CDR3 spans 18 amino acids. Germline assignment: CDR1 SGHVS and CDR2 FQNEAQ. This chain's CDR3 is CASSLGPPRNAAYNEQFF.

The gene calls are TRBV5-1 and TRBJ1-1; as DNA is missing, the TRBD1 call by TCRdb cannot be tested. CDR1 and CDR2 from the germline V gene are SGHRS and YFSETQ. The CDR3 runs to 17 residues. Here the CDR3 reads CASSLGNLGARNTEAFF.